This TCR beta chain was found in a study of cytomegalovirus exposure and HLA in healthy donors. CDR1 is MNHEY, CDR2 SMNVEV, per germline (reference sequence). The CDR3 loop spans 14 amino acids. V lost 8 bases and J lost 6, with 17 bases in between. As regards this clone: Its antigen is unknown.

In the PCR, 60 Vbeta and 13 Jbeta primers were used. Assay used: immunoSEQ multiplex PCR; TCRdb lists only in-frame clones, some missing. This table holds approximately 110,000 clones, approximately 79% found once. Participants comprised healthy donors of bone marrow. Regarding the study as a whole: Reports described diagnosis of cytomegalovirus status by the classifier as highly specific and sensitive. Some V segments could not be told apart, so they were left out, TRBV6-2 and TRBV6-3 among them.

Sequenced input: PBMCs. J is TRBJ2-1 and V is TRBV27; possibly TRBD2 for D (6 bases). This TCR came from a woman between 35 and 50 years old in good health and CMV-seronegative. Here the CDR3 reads CASFRTTGVNEQFF. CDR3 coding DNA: TGTGCCAGCTTCAGGACTACCGGAGTCAATGAGCAGTTCTTC.